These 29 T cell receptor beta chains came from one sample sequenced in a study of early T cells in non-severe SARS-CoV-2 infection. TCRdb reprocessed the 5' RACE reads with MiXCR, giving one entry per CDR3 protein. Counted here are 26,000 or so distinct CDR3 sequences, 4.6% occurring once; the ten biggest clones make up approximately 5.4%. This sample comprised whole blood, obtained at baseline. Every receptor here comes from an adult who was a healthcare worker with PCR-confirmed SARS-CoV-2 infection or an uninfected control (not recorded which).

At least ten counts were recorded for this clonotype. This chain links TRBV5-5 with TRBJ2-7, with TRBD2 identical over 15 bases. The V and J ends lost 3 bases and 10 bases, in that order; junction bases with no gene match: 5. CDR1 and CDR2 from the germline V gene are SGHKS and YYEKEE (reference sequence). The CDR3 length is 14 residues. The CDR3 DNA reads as TGTGCCAGCAGCTGGGGACTAGCGGGAGGTCCCCAGTACTTC. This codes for CASSWGLAGGPQYF.

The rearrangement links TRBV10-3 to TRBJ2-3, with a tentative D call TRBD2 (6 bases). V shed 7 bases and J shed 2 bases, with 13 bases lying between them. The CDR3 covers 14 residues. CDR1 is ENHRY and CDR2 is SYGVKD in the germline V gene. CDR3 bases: TGTGCCATCAACCTAGCGCCTTCCACAGATACGCAGTATTTT. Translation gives CAINLAPSTDTQYF.

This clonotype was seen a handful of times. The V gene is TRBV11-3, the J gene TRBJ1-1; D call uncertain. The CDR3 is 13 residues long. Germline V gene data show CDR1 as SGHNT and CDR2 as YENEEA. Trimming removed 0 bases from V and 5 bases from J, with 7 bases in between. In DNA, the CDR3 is TGTGCCAGCAGCTTAGAGAGGAGTACTGAAGCTTTCTTT. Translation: CASSLERSTEAFF. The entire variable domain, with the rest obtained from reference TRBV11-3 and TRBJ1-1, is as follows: EAGVVQSPRYKIIEKKQPVAFWCNPISGHNTLYWYLQNLGQGPELLIRYENEEAVDDSQLPKDRFSAERLKGVDSTLKIQPAELGDSAVYLCASSLERSTEAFFGQGTRLTVV.

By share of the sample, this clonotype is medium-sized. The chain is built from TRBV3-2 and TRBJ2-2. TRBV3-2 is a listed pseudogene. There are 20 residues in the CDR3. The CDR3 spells CASSQDGESRRQRNTGELFF. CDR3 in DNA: TGTGCCAGCAGCCAAGATGGAGAGTCTAGGCGACAACGGAACACCGGGGAGCTGTTTTTT.

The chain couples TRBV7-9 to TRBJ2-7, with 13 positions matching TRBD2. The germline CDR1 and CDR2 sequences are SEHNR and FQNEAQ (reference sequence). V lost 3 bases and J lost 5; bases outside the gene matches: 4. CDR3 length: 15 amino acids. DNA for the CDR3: TGTGCCAGCAGCTTGGGACTAGCGGGATGGAACGAGCAGTACTTC. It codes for CASSLGLAGWNEQYF.

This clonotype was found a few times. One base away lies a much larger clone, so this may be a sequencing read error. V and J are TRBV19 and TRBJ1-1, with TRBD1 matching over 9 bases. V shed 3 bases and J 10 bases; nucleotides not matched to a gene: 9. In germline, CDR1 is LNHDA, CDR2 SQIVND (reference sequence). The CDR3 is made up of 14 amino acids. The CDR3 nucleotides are TGTGCCAGTAGTATCCAGGACAGGGGTATAACAGCTTTCTTT. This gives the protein CASSIQDRGITAFF.

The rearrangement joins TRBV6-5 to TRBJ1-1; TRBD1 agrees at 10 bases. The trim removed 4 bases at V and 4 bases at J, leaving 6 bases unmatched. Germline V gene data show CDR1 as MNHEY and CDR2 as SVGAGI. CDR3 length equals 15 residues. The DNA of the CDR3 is TGTGCCAGCAGTTCTGACAGGGGGCCTATCACTGAAGCTTTCTTT. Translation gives CASSSDRGPITEAFF.

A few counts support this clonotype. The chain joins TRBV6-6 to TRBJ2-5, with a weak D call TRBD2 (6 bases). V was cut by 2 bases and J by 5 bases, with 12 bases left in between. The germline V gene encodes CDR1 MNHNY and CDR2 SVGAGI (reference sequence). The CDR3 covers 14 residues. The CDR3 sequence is CASSYAEGKETQYF. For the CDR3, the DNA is TGTGCCAGCAGTTACGCGGAGGGAAAGGAGACCCAGTACTTC.

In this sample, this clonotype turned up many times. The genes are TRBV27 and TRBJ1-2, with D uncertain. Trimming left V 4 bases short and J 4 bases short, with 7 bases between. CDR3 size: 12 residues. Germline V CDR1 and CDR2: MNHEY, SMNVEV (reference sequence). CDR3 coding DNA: TGTGCCAGCAGTTCTGGCTCCTATGGCTACACCTTC. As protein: CASSSGSYGYTF.

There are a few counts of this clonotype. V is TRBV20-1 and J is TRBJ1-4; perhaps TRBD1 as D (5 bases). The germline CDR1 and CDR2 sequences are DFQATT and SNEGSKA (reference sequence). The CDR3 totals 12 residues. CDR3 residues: CSLRGEDEKLFF. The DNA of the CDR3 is TGCAGCCTCCGAGGGGAAGATGAAAAACTGTTTTTT.

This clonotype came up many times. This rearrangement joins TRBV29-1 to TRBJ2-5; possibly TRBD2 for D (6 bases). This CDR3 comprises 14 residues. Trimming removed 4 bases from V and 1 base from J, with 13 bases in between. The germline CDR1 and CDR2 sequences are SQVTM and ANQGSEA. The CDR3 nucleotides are TGCAGCGTTGTAGGAGGGGTTTTCCAAGAGACCCAGTACTTC. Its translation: CSVVGGVFQETQYF. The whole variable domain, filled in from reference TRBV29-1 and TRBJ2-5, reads SAVISQKPSRDICQRGTSLTIQCQVDSQVTMMFWYRQQPGQSLTLIATANQGSEATYESGFVIDKFPISRPNLTFSTLTVSNMSPEDSSIYLCSVVGGVFQETQYFGPGTRLLVL.

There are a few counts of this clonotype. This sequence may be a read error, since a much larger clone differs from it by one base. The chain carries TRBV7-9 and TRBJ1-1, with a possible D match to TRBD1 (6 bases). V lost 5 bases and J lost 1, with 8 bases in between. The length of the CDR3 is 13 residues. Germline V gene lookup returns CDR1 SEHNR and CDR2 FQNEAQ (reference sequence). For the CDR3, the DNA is TGTGCCAGCAGCCCACAGGGGAACACTGAAGCTTTCTTT. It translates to CASSPQGNTEAFF.

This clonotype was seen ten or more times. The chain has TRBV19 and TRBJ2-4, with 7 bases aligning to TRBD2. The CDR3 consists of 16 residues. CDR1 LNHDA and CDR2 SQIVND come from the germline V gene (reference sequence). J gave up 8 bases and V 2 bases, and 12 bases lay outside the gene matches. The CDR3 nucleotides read TGTGCCAGTAGTATACGTCTAGGGGAGGGAGAGGACATTCAGTACTTC. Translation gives CASSIRLGEGEDIQYF.

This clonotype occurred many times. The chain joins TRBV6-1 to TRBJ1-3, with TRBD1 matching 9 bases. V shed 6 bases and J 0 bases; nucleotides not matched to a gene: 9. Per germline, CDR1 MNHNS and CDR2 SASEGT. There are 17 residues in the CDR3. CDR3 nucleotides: TGTGCCAGCAGGGGCCGGGACAGGGCCAGCTCTGGAAACACCATATATTTT. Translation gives CASRGRDRASSGNTIYF.

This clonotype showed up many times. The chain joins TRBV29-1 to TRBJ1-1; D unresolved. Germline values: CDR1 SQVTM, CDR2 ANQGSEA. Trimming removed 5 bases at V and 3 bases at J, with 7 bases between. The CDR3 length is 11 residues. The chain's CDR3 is CSVHAHTEAFF. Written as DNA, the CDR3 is TGCAGCGTTCATGCTCACACTGAAGCTTTCTTT.

The CDR3 DNA sequence: TGTGCCAGCGGACTAGCGGGAATGGGTGAGCAGTTCTTC. This sequence encodes CASGLAGMGEQFF. The chain links TRBV9 to TRBJ2-1; 12 positions match TRBD2. This CDR3 has 13 residues. The germline gives CDR1 SGDLS, CDR2 YYNGEE. Losses at the gene ends were 7 bases for V and 9 bases for J; bases not matched to a gene: 5.

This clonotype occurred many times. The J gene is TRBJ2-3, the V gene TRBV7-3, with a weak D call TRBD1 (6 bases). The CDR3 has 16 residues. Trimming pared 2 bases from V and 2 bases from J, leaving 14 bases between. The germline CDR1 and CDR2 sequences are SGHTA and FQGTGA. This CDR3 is CASSLLGQFSTDTQYF. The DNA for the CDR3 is TGTGCCAGCAGCTTATTGGGACAATTTTCCACAGATACGCAGTATTTT.

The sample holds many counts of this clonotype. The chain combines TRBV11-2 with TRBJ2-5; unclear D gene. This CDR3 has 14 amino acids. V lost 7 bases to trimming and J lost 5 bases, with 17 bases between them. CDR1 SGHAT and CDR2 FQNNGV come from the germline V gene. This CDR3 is CASNLAVLGETQYF. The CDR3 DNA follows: TGTGCCAGCAATTTGGCGGTCTTAGGGGAGACCCAGTACTTC.

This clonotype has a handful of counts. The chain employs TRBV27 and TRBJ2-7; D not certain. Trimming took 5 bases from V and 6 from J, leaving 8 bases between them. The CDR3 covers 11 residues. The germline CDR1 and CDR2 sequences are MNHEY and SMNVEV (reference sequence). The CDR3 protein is CASSQGFEQYF. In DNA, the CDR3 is TGTGCCAGCAGTCAAGGGTTCGAGCAGTACTTC.

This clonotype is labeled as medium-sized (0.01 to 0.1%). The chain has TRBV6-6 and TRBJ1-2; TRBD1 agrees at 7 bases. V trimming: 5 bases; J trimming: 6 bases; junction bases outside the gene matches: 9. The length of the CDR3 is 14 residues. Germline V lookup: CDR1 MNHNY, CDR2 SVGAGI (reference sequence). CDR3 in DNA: TGTGCCAGCAGTCTACATGTCAGGGGGGATGGCTACACCTTC. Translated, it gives CASSLHVRGDGYTF.

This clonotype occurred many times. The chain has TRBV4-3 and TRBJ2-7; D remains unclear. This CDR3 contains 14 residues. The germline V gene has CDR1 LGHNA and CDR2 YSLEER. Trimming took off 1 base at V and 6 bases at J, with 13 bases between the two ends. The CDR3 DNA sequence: TGCGCCAGCAGCCAAGGATATGGGTTGTCCGAGCAGTACTTC. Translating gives CASSQGYGLSEQYF.

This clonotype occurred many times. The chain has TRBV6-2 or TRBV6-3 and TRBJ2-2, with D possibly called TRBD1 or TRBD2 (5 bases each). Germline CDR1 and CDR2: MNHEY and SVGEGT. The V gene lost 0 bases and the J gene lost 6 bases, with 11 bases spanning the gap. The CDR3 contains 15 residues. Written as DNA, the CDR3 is TGTGCCAGCAGTTACTCCGACGGGGCGCCCGGGGAGCTGTTTTTT. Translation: CASSYSDGAPGELFF.

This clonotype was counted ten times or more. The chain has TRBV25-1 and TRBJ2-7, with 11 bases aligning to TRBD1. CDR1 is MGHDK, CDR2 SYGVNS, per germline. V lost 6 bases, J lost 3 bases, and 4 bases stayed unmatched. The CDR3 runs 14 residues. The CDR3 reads CASRGTGGLYEQYF. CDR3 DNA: TGTGCCAGCAGGGGGACAGGGGGTCTCTACGAGCAGTACTTC.

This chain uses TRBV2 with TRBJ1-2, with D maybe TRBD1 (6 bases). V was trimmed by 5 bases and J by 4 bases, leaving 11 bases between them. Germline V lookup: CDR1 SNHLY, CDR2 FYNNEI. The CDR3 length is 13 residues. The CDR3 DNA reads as TGTGCCAGCAGTTTAAGGGGGATCTATGGCTACACCTTC. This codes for CASSLRGIYGYTF.

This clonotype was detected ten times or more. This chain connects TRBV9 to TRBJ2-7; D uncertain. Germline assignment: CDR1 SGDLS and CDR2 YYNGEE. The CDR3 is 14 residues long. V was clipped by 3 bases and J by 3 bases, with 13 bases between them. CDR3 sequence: CASSESPWSYEQYF. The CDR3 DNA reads TGTGCCAGCAGCGAATCCCCCTGGAGCTACGAGCAGTACTTC.

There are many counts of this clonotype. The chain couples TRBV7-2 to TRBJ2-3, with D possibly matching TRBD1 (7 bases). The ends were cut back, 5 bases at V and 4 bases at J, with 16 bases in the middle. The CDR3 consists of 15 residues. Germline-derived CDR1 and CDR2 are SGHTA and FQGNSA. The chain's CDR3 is CASSPGQGEADTQYF. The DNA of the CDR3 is TGTGCCAGCAGCCCAGGGCAGGGGGAGGCAGATACGCAGTATTTT.

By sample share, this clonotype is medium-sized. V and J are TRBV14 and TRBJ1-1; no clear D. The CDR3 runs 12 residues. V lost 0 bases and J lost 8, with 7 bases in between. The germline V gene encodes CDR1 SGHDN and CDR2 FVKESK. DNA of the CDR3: TGTGCCAGCAGCCAAGATCGGTTAGAAGCTTTCTTT. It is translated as CASSQDRLEAFF.

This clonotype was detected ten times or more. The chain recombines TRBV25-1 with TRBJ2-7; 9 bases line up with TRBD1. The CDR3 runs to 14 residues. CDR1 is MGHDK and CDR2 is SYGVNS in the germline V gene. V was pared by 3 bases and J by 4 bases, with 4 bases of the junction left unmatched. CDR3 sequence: CASSDGTGWYEQYF. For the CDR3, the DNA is TGTGCCAGCAGTGATGGGACAGGGTGGTACGAGCAGTACTTC.

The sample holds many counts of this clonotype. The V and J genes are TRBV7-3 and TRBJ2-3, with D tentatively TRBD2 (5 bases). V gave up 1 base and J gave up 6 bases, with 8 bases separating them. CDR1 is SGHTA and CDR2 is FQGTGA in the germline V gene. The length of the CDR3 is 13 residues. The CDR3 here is CASSLRERDTQYF. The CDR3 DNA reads TGTGCCAGCAGCTTAAGGGAGAGGGATACGCAGTATTTT.